This TCR beta chain comes out of a study of T cells after posttransplantation cyclophosphamide. As regards this clone: Its antigen is not known.

General study points: Recipient CMV seropositivity and CMV reactivation strongly tracked TRB clonality.

Germline V gene lookup returns CDR1 LNHDA and CDR2 SQIVND (reference sequence). Trimming at V came to 6 bases and at J to 1 base, leaving 0 bases not matched to a gene. This CDR3 comprises 13 residues. TCRdb's table, derived via immunoSEQ multiplex PCR, lists solely in-frame clones and lacks some. Of tens of thousands of clones listed, about 86% are singletons. This chain connects TRBV19 to TRBJ1-3, with 7 nucleotides matching TRBD1. Sequencing used PBMCs. This TCR came from a man aged 25 to 40 with a blood cancer, CMV-positive, and with a related stem cell donor. In DNA form, the CDR3 reads TGTGCCAGTAGGACAGGGTCTGGAAACACCATATATTTT. Protein sequence: CASRTGSGNTIYF.